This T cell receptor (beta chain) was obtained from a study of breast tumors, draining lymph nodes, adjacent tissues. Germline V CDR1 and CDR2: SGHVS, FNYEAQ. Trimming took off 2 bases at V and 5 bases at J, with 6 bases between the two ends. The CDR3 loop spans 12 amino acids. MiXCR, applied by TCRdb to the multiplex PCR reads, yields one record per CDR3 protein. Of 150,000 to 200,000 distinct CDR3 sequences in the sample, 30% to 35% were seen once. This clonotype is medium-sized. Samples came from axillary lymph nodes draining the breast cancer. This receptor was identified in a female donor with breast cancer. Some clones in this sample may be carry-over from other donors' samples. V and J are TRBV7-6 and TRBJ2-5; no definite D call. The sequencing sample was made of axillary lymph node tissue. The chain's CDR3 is CASSLPPETQYF. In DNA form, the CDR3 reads TGTGCCAGCAGCTTACCCCCGGAGACCCAGTACTTC. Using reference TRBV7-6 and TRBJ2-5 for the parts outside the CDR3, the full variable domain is GAGVSQSPRYKVTKRGQDVALRCDPISGHVSLYWYRQALGQGPEFLTYFNYEAQQDKSGLPNDRFSAERPEGSISTLTIQRTEQRDSAMYRCASSLPPETQYFGPGTRLLVL.